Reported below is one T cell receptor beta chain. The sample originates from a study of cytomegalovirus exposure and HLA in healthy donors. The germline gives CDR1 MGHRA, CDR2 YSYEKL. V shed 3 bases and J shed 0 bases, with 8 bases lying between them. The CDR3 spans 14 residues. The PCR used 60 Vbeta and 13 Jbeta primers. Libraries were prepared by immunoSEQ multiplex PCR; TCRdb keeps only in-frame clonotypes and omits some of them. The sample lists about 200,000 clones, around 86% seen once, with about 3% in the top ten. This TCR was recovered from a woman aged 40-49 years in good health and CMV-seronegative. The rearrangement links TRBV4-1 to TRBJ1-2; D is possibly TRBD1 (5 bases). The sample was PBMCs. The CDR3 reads CASSQTVANYGYTF. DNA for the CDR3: TGCGCCAGCAGCCAGACAGTCGCTAACTATGGCTACACCTTC.